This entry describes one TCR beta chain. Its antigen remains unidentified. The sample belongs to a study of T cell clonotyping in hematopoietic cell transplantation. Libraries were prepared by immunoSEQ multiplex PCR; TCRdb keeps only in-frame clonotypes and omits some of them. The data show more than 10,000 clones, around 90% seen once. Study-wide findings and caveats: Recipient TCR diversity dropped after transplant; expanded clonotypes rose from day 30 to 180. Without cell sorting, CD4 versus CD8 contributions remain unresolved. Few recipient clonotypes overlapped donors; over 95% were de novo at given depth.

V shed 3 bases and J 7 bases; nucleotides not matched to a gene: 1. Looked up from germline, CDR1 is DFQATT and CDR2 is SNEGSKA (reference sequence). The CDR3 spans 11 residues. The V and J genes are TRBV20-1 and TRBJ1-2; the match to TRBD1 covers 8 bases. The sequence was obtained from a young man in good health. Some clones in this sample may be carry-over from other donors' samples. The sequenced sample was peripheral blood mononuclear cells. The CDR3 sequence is CSARTGAGYTF. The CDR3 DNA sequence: TGCAGTGCTAGGACAGGGGCTGGCTACACCTTC.